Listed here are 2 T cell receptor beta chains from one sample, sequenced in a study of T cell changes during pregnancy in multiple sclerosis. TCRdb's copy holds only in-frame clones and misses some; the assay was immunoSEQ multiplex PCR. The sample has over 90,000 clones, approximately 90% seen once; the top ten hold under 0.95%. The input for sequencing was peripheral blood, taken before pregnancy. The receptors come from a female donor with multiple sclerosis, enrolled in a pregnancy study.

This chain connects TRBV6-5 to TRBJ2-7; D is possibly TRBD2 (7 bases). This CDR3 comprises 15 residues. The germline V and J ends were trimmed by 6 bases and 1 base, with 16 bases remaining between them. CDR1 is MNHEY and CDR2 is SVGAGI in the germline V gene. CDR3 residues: CASSPRGGRSYEQYF. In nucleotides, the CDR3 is TGTGCCAGCAGCCCGAGGGGGGGTCGATCCTACGAGCAGTACTTC.

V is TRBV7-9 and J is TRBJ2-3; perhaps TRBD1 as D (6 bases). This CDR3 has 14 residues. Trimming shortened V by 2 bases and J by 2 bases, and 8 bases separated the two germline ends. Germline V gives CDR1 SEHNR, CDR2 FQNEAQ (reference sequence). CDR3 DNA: TGTGCCAGCAGCTTAACAGGGAACACAGATACGCAGTATTTT. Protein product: CASSLTGNTDTQYF. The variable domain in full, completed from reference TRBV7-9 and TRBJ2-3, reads DTGVSQNPRHKITKRGQNVTFRCDPISEHNRLYWYRQTLGQGPEFLTYFQNEAQLEKSRLLSDRFSAERPKGSFSTLEIQRTEQGDSAMYLCASSLTGNTDTQYFGPGTRLTVL.